A selection of T cell receptor beta chains follows, all from one sample in a study of T cell repertoires in cytomegalovirus infection. MiXCR was run by TCRdb on the reads, yielding one entry per CDR3 protein. The sample yields under 500,000 distinct CDR3 sequences, approximately 42% seen once. The antigens of these receptors remain unknown. Sequencing used cultured PBMCs, obtained from culture after CMV antigen stimulation. Every receptor here comes from a human donor in good health (CMV status not recorded). Some clones in this sample may be carry-over from other donors' samples. CDR3s include the opening cysteine and the closing phenylalanine or tryptophan. The D gene is left open where the match is weak. Not all rows give a size; the values are once, few, many and, for expanded clones, a class.

>NA|TRBJ2-1|NA|TRBV7-2
CASSLNRAGPNEQFF
TGTGCCAGCAGCTTAAATCGGGCAGGGCCCAATGAGCAGTTCTTC
>TRBD1|TRBJ2-7|few|TRBV7-2
CASSLNRGQREQYF
TGTGCCAGCAGCTTAAACAGGGGGCAAAGGGAGCAGTACTTC
>TRBD1|TRBJ1-5|once|TRBV9
CASSPDRYSNQPQHF
TGTGCCAGCAGCCCGGACAGGTATAGCAATCAGCCCCAGCATTTT
>TRBD1|TRBJ1-1|NA|TRBV7-2
CASRPTGTGIRWTEAFF
TGTGCCAGCAGACCAACCGGGACAGGGATAAGATGGACTGAAGCTTTCTTT
>NA|TRBJ1-1|NA|TRBV20-1
CSASPTANTEAFF
TGCAGTGCCTCCCCGACAGCGAACACTGAAGCTTTCTTT
>NA|TRBJ2-7|many|TRBV7-2
CASSLPYHEQYF
TGTGCCAGCAGCTTACCTTACCACGAGCAGTACTTC
>TRBD1|TRBJ1-4|NA|TRBV7-2
CASSPQGAPNEKLFF
TGTGCCAGCAGCCCCCAGGGGGCTCCTAATGAAAAACTGTTTTTT
>TRBD2|TRBJ2-4|NA|TRBV20-1
CSARSRTSGDIQYF
TGCAGTGCTAGAAGTCGGACTAGTGGTGACATTCAGTACTTC
>NA|TRBJ2-3|NA|TRBV7-7
CASSRRGSGGPDTQYF
TGTGCCAGCAGCCGACGGGGTTCTGGAGGGCCAGATACGCAGTATTTT
>NA|TRBJ2-6|NA|TRBV10-3
CAISESVTGANVLTF
TGTGCCATCAGTGAGTCGGTGACTGGGGCCAACGTCCTGACTTTC
>NA|TRBJ2-7|few|TRBV6-2/TRBV6-3
CASSYSLSEGEQYF
TGTGCCAGCAGTTACTCCTTGAGTGAAGGCGAGCAGTACTTC
>NA|TRBJ2-7|few|TRBV7-9
CASSAAEKGYEQYF
TGTGCCAGCAGCGCCGCCGAAAAGGGGTACGAGCAGTACTTC
>NA|TRBJ1-4|NA|TRBV7-3
CASSPRGVRGSEKLFF
TGTGCCAGCAGCCCTCGAGGCGTGAGGGGCTCCGAAAAACTGTTTTTT
>TRBD2|TRBJ2-1|few|TRBV6-5
CASSQRDYNEQFF
TGTGCCAGCAGTCAGCGGGACTACAATGAGCAGTTCTTC
>NA|TRBJ2-3|NA|TRBV20-1
CSANSGSTDTQYF
TGCAGCGCCAATAGCGGAAGCACAGATACGCAGTATTTT
>NA|TRBJ2-3|few|TRBV7-2
CASSLRISGDTQYF
TGTGCCAGCAGCTTAAGAATTAGCGGAGATACGCAGTATTTT
>TRBD2|TRBJ2-3|NA|TRBV7-2
CASRLAGGEDTQYF
TGTGCCAGCAGATTAGCGGGGGGCGAGGATACGCAGTATTTT
>NA|TRBJ1-3|few|TRBV7-6
CASSRSGRWGALGNTIYF
TGTGCCAGCAGCCGCTCAGGACGGTGGGGGGCCCTTGGAAACACCATATATTTT
>NA|TRBJ2-3|NA|TRBV5-4
CASSWEVVGHGDTQYF
TGTGCCAGCAGCTGGGAAGTGGTGGGGCATGGAGATACGCAGTATTTT
>TRBD1|TRBJ1-2|few|TRBV6-2/TRBV6-3
CASSPGTGIRGYTF
TGTGCCAGCAGTCCCGGGACAGGGATCCGAGGCTACACCTTC
>TRBD2|TRBJ2-1|NA|TRBV7-2
CASRTTSGTYNEQFF
TGTGCCAGCAGGACTACTAGCGGGACCTACAATGAGCAGTTCTTC
>TRBD1|TRBJ1-1|NA|TRBV11-2
CASSLYEGTGTEAFF
TGTGCCAGCAGCTTATACGAAGGGACAGGCACTGAAGCTTTCTTT
>TRBD1|TRBJ2-7|once|TRBV28
CASSLAGTGISYEQYF
TGTGCCAGCAGTTTAGCCGGGACAGGGATCTCCTACGAGCAGTACTTC
>NA|TRBJ2-1|few|TRBV12-3/TRBV12-4
CASSPPGLARNEQFF
TGTGCCAGCAGTCCTCCCGGGCTAGCGCGCAATGAGCAGTTCTTC
>NA|TRBJ1-1|NA|TRBV19
CASSIGPSTEAFF
TGTGCCAGTAGTATAGGGCCGAGCACTGAAGCTTTCTTT
>NA|TRBJ2-7|NA|TRBV6-2/TRBV6-3
CASSQPGGSAGPGEQYF
TGTGCCAGCAGTCAACCCGGTGGGTCAGCAGGCCCAGGCGAGCAGTACTTC
>NA|TRBJ1-6|NA|TRBV6-1
CASRMNVDLFHPLHF
TGTGCCAGCAGAATGAACGTCGACCTTTTTCACCCCCTCCACTTT
>TRBD2|TRBJ2-1|NA|TRBV19
CASSWREMAYNEQFF
TGTGCCAGTAGTTGGCGGGAGATGGCTTACAATGAGCAGTTCTTC
>NA|TRBJ1-1|NA|TRBV7-6
CASSFLGGTEAFF
TGTGCCAGCAGCTTCCTTGGGGGCACTGAAGCTTTCTTT
>NA|TRBJ2-7|NA|TRBV29-1
CSTGNFKGGAYEQYF
TGCAGCACAGGGAACTTTAAGGGCGGAGCCTACGAGCAGTACTTC
>NA|TRBJ1-1|NA|TRBV4-1
CASSDRRGRGSTEAFF
TGCGCCAGCAGCGACCGAAGGGGCCGGGGCAGCACTGAAGCTTTCTTT
>TRBD1|TRBJ1-4|many|TRBV7-9
CASSLGTGDEKLFF
TGTGCCAGCAGCTTGGGGACAGGAGACGAAAAACTGTTTTTT
>TRBD1|TRBJ2-6|NA|TRBV29-1
CSAARDRGAGANVLTF
TGCAGCGCAGCCCGGGACAGGGGAGCTGGGGCCAACGTCCTGACTTTC
>NA|TRBJ2-7|NA|TRBV19
CASSIDRETHEQYF
TGTGCCAGTAGTATAGACAGGGAGACCCACGAGCAGTACTTC
>TRBD1|TRBJ2-1|NA|TRBV20-1
CSVRRGLNEQFF
TGCAGTGTGCGCAGGGGGCTGAATGAGCAGTTCTTC
>TRBD2|TRBJ2-7|few|TRBV20-1
CSATGTSVYEQYF
TGCAGTGCCACCGGGACTAGCGTATACGAGCAGTACTTC
>NA|TRBJ1-3|few|TRBV7-2
CASSADRNTIYF
TGTGCCAGCAGCGCGGACAGAAACACCATATATTTT
>NA|TRBJ2-3|NA|TRBV5-1
CASSPGTDSSTDTQYF
TGCGCCAGCAGCCCGGGCACCGATTCTAGCACAGATACGCAGTATTTT
>NA|TRBJ2-7|few|TRBV7-2
CASSGETLGSYEQYF
TGTGCCAGCAGCGGGGAAACGTTGGGCTCCTACGAGCAGTACTTC
>TRBD2|TRBJ2-2|NA|TRBV10-3
CAIRELAGGELFF
TGTGCCATCAGGGAACTAGCGGGCGGGGAGCTGTTTTTT
>NA|TRBJ2-5|few|TRBV7-2
CASSSWGASLETQYF
TGTGCCAGCAGCTCCTGGGGGGCTAGCCTGGAGACCCAGTACTTC
>NA|TRBJ1-6|few|TRBV7-6
CASSSRSGDNSPLHF
TGTGCCAGCAGCTCCCGGTCGGGGGATAATTCACCCCTCCACTTT